The 24 T cell receptor beta chains reported below all come from one sample, sequenced in a study of cytomegalovirus exposure and HLA in healthy donors. Primers: 60 Vbeta forward and 13 Jbeta reverse. This table comes from immunoSEQ multiplex PCR, and its TCRdb copy is limited to in-frame clones, with some not included. The data contain about 160,000 clones, just under 80% of them singletons. Sequenced: PBMCs. The receptor source for this set is a young man in good health and CMV-seropositive.

The chain joins TRBV6-1 to TRBJ2-7; 9 bases align to TRBD1. Germline assignment: CDR1 MNHNS and CDR2 SASEGT. The length of the CDR3 is 14 residues. V shed 5 bases, J shed 3 bases, and the junction held 5 bases outside the gene matches. DNA of the CDR3: TGTGCCAGCAGTTATGCGGGACAGGGCTACGAGCAGTACTTC. This sequence encodes CASSYAGQGYEQYF.

This chain links TRBV7-9 with TRBJ1-1; no firm D call. Looked up from germline, CDR1 is SEHNR and CDR2 is FQNEAQ (reference sequence). CDR3 size: 15 residues. Trimming cost V 1 base and J 0 bases, with 9 bases left between them. Here the CDR3 DNA reads TGTGCCAGCAGCTTAGGGGAGTACTTGAACACTGAAGCTTTCTTT. Residues: CASSLGEYLNTEAFF.

The rearrangement joins TRBV27 to TRBJ2-2; 7 bases match TRBD1. V lost 5 bases and J lost 6; bases outside the gene matches: 12. This CDR3 comprises 16 residues. Germline V lookup: CDR1 MNHEY, CDR2 SMNVEV (reference sequence). The CDR3 here is CASSQRQGSRAGELFF. CDR3 bases: TGTGCCAGCAGTCAAAGACAGGGCAGTCGGGCCGGGGAGCTGTTTTTT.

This rearrangement joins TRBV4-1 to TRBJ2-1, with D maybe TRBD2 (7 bases). V was pared by 4 bases and J by 3 bases, with 13 bases between. The germline V gene has CDR1 MGHRA and CDR2 YSYEKL. CDR3 length: 15 residues. CDR3 DNA: TGCGCCAGCAGCCCTGGGGAGGGGGACTACAATGAGCAGTTCTTC. This translates into CASSPGEGDYNEQFF.

The table lists this clone with a count of one. This chain uses TRBV9 with TRBJ2-3; tentatively, D is TRBD1 (6 bases). The CDR3 totals 19 residues. V was cut by 2 bases and J by 4 bases, with 26 bases left in between. Germline V gene lookup returns CDR1 SGDLS and CDR2 YYNGEE. Written as DNA, the CDR3 is TGTGCCAGCAGCGTTTCTGGACAGAAGTCGTTCTTGCCTGCAGATACGCAGTATTTT. Translating gives CASSVSGQKSFLPADTQYF.

The chain links TRBV6-1 to TRBJ1-5; D uncertain. The germline gives CDR1 MNHNS, CDR2 SASEGT. The CDR3 is 14 amino acids. Between the trimmed V and J ends, which lost 4 bases and 12 bases, there was a span of 19 bases. CDR3 protein: CASSALSGNPIQHF. The DNA for the CDR3 is TGTGCCAGCAGTGCCTTATCCGGGAACCCGATCCAGCATTTT.

This chain's CDR3 is CASSLAGWTESNQPQHF. Here the CDR3 DNA reads TGTGCCAGCAGCTTAGCGGGTTGGACAGAGAGCAATCAGCCCCAGCATTTT. This rearrangement joins TRBV7-9 to TRBJ1-5, with D maybe TRBD1 (6 bases). Germline V gene data show CDR1 as SEHNR and CDR2 as FQNEAQ (reference sequence). This CDR3 comprises 17 residues. V was cut by 0 bases and J by 1 base, with 13 bases left in between.

This clone was counted a few times. The rearrangement uses TRBV29-1 and TRBJ2-7, with 7 positions matching TRBD1. The length of the CDR3 is 15 residues. CDR1 and CDR2 from the germline V gene are SQVTM and ANQGSEA. J lost 3 bases, V lost 4 bases, and 12 bases had no gene match. The CDR3 spells CSVAERGPVGYEQYF. CDR3 DNA sequence: TGCAGCGTTGCCGAGAGGGGGCCGGTGGGCTACGAGCAGTACTTC.

This clone occurred a few times. The chain recombines TRBV19 with TRBJ1-6, with D unclear. The CDR3 is made up of 14 amino acids. In germline, CDR1 is LNHDA, CDR2 SQIVND (reference sequence). Trimming left V 4 bases short and J 10 bases short, with 14 bases between. CDR3 DNA: TGTGCCAGTAGTACCCTAGGCGAGCGATCACCCCTCCACTTT. It codes for CASSTLGERSPLHF.

The rearrangement links TRBV19 to TRBJ1-2; D unclear. Trimming stripped 8 bases from V and 7 bases from J, with 11 bases between. The germline V gene has CDR1 LNHDA and CDR2 SQIVND (reference sequence). This CDR3 contains 11 residues. CDR3 region: CASAVASGYTF. The CDR3, as DNA: TGTGCCAGTGCGGTTGCGTCTGGCTACACCTTC.

The V and J genes are TRBV10-3 and TRBJ2-1; 16 bases are shared with TRBD2. The CDR3 length is 19 residues. The V gene's germline CDR1 is ENHRY and CDR2 SYGVKD. The V and J ends lost 4 bases and 1 base, in that order; junction bases with no gene match: 7. CDR3 in DNA: TGTGCCATCAGTGTGGGACTAGCGGGAGGGAAGGGATCCTACAATGAGCAGTTCTTC. Its protein is CAISVGLAGGKGSYNEQFF.

This clone was counted a single time. V usage is TRBV5-1 and J usage is TRBJ1-2; TRBD1 matches 7 bases. Trimming at V came to 3 bases and at J to 8 bases, leaving 7 bases not matched to a gene. The CDR3 length is 13 residues. Germline CDR1 and CDR2: SGHRS and YFSETQ. DNA for the CDR3: TGCGCCAGCAGCTCACGACAGGGTGAGGGCTACACCTTC. Its protein product is CASSSRQGEGYTF.

The chain has TRBV11-2 and TRBJ2-5, with 10 bases aligning to TRBD2. The length of the CDR3 is 16 residues. V was pared by 0 bases and J by 1 base, with 2 bases of the junction left unmatched. Germline V lookup: CDR1 SGHAT, CDR2 FQNNGV. The CDR3 reads CASSLDLAGVQETQYF. CDR3 in DNA: TGTGCCAGCAGCTTAGATCTAGCGGGAGTCCAAGAGACCCAGTACTTC.

This clone has only one observation. The chain carries TRBV18 and TRBJ2-5; a possible D gene is TRBD1 (6 bases). V was trimmed by 4 bases and J by 1 base, leaving 7 bases between them. Germline-derived CDR1 and CDR2 are KGHSH and LQKENI. This CDR3 comprises 13 residues. The CDR3 spells CASSRDIQETQYF. CDR3 DNA: TGTGCCAGCTCACGGGACATCCAAGAGACCCAGTACTTC.

The genes are TRBV27 and TRBJ2-3; D ambiguous. This CDR3 contains 14 residues. V gave up 8 bases and J gave up 2 bases, with 14 bases separating them. CDR1 and CDR2 from the germline V gene are MNHEY and SMNVEV (reference sequence). The CDR3 sequence is CASSESTFTDTQYF. CDR3 nucleotides: TGTGCCAGCTCGGAGAGCACCTTCACAGATACGCAGTATTTT.

The chain joins TRBV15 to TRBJ2-7; TRBD2 aligns across 8 bases. Trimming cost V 1 base and J 4 bases; bases outside gene matches: 6. From germline, CDR1 is LNHNV and CDR2 YYDKDF (reference sequence). This CDR3 is 15 amino acids long. CDR3 protein: CATSRGRGGSYEQYF. For the CDR3, the DNA is TGTGCCACCAGCAGAGGCCGCGGGGGGAGTTACGAGCAGTACTTC.

V gene TRBV6-1 combines with J gene TRBJ1-2; 9 bases agree with TRBD1. Trimming at V came to 3 bases and at J to 3 bases, leaving 5 bases not matched to a gene. The CDR3 length is 15 residues. Germline CDR1 is MNHNS and CDR2 is SASEGT. CDR3 in DNA: TGTGCCAGCAGTGACCCAGGACAGGGGCACTATGGCTACACCTTC. Amino acid sequence: CASSDPGQGHYGYTF.

The gene calls are TRBV5-6 and TRBJ1-1; D might be TRBD1 (5 bases). The germline V gene has CDR1 SGHDT and CDR2 YYEEEE. The CDR3 consists of 13 residues. V was clipped by 3 bases and J by 5 bases, with 11 bases between them. CDR3 nucleotide sequence: TGTGCCAGCAGCTGGGCCGGGGGGACTGAAGCTTTCTTT. The encoded protein is CASSWAGGTEAFF.

This chain links TRBV5-5 with TRBJ2-7, with TRBD1 matching 8 bases. This CDR3 spans 15 amino acids. V trimming: 3 bases; J trimming: 5 bases; junction bases outside the gene matches: 10. Germline-derived CDR1 and CDR2 are SGHKS and YYEKEE (reference sequence). The CDR3 coding sequence is TGTGCCAGCAGCTGGGGCGGAGGACAGGGCGACGAGCAGTACTTC. Encoded protein: CASSWGGGQGDEQYF.

This clone was seen just once. This sequence joins TRBV7-9 and TRBJ1-1, with 10 bases identical to TRBD1. The CDR3 has 14 residues. Trimming removed 5 bases from V and 5 bases from J; junction bases left unmatched: 5. The germline CDR1 and CDR2 sequences are SEHNR and FQNEAQ (reference sequence). This CDR3 reads CASSPGQGLTEAFF. DNA for the CDR3: TGTGCCAGCAGCCCGGGACAGGGGTTGACTGAAGCTTTCTTT.

The V and J genes are TRBV7-9 and TRBJ1-5; no clear D. This CDR3 is built from 13 residues. Per germline, CDR1 SEHNR and CDR2 FQNEAQ (reference sequence). Trimming stripped 4 bases from V and 2 bases from J, with 6 bases between. The CDR3 DNA is TGTGCCAGCAGCTCCCAGGGCAATCAGCCCCAGCATTTT. It codes for CASSSQGNQPQHF.

The V call is TRBV4-2, the J call TRBJ2-1; D not resolved. The CDR3 consists of 13 residues. Germline V gene data show CDR1 as LGHNA and CDR2 as YNFKEQ. V was pared by 0 bases and J by 10 bases, with 10 bases between. The CDR3 nucleotides read TGTGCCAGCAGCCAAGAGGTAGCCGAAGAGCAGTTCTTC. It specifies CASSQEVAEEQFF.

The chain has TRBV4-1 and TRBJ2-1; D possibly corresponds to TRBD2 (7 bases). The CDR3 contains 17 residues. V was pared by 1 base and J by 6 bases, with 19 bases between. CDR1 and CDR2 (germline): MGHRA, YSYEKL. CDR3 nucleotide sequence: TGCGCCAGCAGCCAAGCTGCTGCGTGGGGGGGCCCCAATGAGCAGTTCTTC. It translates to CASSQAAAWGGPNEQFF.

V gene TRBV9 combines with J gene TRBJ2-7, with D possibly matching TRBD2 (7 bases). The CDR3 runs to 16 residues. Trimming cost V 3 bases and J 2 bases, with 18 bases left between them. Germline V gene lookup returns CDR1 SGDLS and CDR2 YYNGEE. As DNA, the CDR3 is TGTGCCAGCAGCGGATCTAGTGGGGGGGCCACCTACGAGCAGTACTTC. Amino acid sequence: CASSGSSGGATYEQYF. The full variable domain, rest sourced from reference TRBV9 and TRBJ2-7, is DSGVTQTPKHLITATGQRVTLRCSPRSGDLSVYWYQQSLDQGLQFLIQYYNGEERAKGNILERFSAQQFPDLHSELNLSSLELGDSALYFCASSGSSGGATYEQYFGPGTRLTVT.